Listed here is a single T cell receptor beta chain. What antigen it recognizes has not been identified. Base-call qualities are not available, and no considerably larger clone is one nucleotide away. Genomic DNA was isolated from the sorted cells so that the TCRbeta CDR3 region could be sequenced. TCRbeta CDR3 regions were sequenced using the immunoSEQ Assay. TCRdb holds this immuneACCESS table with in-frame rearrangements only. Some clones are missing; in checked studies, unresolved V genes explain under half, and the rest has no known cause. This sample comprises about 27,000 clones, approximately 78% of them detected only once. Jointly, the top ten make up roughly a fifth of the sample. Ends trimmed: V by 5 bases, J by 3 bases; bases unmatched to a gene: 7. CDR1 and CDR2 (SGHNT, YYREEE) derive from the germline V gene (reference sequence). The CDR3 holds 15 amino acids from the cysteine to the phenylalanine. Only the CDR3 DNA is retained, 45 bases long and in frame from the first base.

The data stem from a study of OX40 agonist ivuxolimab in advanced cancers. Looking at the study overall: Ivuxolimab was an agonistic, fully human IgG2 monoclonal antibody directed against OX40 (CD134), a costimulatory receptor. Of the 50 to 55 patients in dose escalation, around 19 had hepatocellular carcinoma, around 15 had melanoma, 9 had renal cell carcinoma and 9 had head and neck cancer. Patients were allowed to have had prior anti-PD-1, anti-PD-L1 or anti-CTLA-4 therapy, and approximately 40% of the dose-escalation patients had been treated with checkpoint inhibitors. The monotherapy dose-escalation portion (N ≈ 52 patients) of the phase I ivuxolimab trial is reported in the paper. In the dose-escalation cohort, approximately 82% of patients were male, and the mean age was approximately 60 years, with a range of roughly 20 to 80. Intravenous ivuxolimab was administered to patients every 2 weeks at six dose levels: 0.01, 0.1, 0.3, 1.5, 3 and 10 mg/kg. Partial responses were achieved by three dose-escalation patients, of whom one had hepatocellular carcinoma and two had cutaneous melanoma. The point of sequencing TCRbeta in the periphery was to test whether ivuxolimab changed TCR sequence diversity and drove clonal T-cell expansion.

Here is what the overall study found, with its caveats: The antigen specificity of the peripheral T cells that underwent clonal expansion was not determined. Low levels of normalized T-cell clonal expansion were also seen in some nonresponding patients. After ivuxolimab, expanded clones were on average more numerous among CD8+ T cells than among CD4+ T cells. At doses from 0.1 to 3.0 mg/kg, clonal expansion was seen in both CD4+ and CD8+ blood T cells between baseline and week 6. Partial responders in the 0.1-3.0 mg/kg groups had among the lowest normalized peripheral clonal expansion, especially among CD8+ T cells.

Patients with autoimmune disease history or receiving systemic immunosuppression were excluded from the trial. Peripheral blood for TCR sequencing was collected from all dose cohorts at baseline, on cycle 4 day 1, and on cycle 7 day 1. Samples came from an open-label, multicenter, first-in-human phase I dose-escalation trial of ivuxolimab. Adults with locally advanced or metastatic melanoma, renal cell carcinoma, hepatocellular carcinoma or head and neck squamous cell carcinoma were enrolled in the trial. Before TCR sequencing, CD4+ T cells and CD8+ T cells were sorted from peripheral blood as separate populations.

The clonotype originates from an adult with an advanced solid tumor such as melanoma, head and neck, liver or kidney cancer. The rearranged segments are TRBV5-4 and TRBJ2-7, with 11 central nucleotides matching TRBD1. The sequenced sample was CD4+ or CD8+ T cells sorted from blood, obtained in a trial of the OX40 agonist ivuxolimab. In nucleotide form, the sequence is TGTGCCAGCAGTTACTCCGGGACAGGGGGCTACGAGCAGTACTTC. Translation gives CASSYSGTGGYEQYF.